This T cell receptor (beta chain) derives from a study of blood T cells in healthy people across ages. Whole-study findings and limits: The unknown donor CMV status may have confounded expanded clonotype changes.

Researchers isolated at least 6.5 million PBMCs per sample. Remarks on this clonotype: Its antigen remains unidentified.

A second PCR of 7 to 11 cycles used a sample-barcoded 5' primer and a J-beta primer mix. Unique molecular identifiers of 12 random nucleotides labeled each cDNA. TCRdb re-analysed the 5' RACE reads in MiXCR, keeping a single row per CDR3 protein. The sample comprises roughly 2 million distinct CDR3 sequences, around half of which are singletons, and 2% to 2.5% rests with the top ten. This CDR3 has 16 amino acids. Germline assignment: CDR1 LNHNV and CDR2 YYDKDF (reference sequence). J was trimmed by 8 bases and V by 5 bases; bases with no gene match: 14. The chain links TRBV15 to TRBJ1-4, with 7 nucleotides matching TRBD1. This TCR came from a woman in her 40s in good health. Input material: blood. The CDR3 DNA follows: TGTGCCACCAGCGGCCGCGGGGAGGGGGCAGGGGAAAAACTGTTTTTT. Translating it yields CATSGRGEGAGEKLFF.